This T cell receptor (beta chain) was retrieved from a study of T cell repertoires in cytomegalovirus infection. Looking at the study overall: Recently identified HLA-C-restricted CMV epitopes and well-studied HLA-B-restricted CMV epitopes were used by the study. In public TCR beta signatures, there were indications of both CMV infection and matching HLA type.

The study, taken as a whole, reports: Within the response measured ex vivo, HLA-C-restricted CMV-specific TCR beta clonotypes were dominant. Public TCR beta family frequency separated CMV-and-HLA carriers, including in an independent cohort.

Trimming removed 1 base at V and 1 base at J, with 8 bases between. CDR1 is SNHLY and CDR2 is FYNNEI in the germline V gene. The CDR3 runs to 15 residues. In TCRdb, the reads were re-called with MiXCR into one record per CDR3 protein. This sample has around 49,000 distinct CDR3 sequences, with over 15% found just once. This clonotype was picked up a small number of times. Its antigen is as yet unknown. The receptor's source is a human donor in good health (CMV status not recorded). Some clones in this sample may be carry-over from other donors' samples. This chain uses TRBV2 with TRBJ1-5; no clear D. The sequencing used CD8+ T cells from cultured PBMCs, collected from culture after CMV antigen stimulation. DNA for the CDR3: TGTGCCAGCAGTGAAGAGCGCGGGAGCAATCAGCCCCAGCATTTT. Protein sequence: CASSEERGSNQPQHF.